Here is one T cell receptor beta chain with its context. This CDR3 has 16 residues. The V end was cut by 4 bases, the J end by 5 bases, with 21 bases between. CDR1 is SGHNT, CDR2 YYREEE, per germline (reference sequence). The record originates from a study of patients and donors after allogeneic stem cell transplantation. From the RT-PCR reads, TCRdb called clonotypes with MiXCR, one entry per CDR3 protein. The sample carries about 960,000 distinct CDR3 sequences, about a sixth recorded once. The genes are TRBV5-4 and TRBJ2-5; D perhaps matches TRBD2 (5 bases). The sequencing sample was made of blood, either unsorted or a sorted T cell fraction (not recorded which). This TCR was recovered from a human donor who was either an allogeneic HSCT recipient or a stem cell or donor lymphocyte infusion donor (not recorded which). It is not recorded whose cells these are; they may come from a transplant donor. DNA of the CDR3: TGTGCCAGCAGCGGAAGACTATTGACGAAAGGGGAGACCCAGTACTTC. Protein sequence: CASSGRLLTKGETQYF.